This TCR beta chain stems from a study of shared clonotypes between healthy human individuals. The assay was immunoSEQ multiplex PCR, and TCRdb's table has in-frame clones only and misses some. Here the sample spans 2 million to 2.5 million clones, 93% being singletons. This CDR3 region has 13 residues. Trimming stripped 3 bases from V and 2 bases from J, with 8 bases between. Germline-derived CDR1 and CDR2 are SQVTM and ANQGSEA. This receptor was taken from a man in his late teens or twenties in good health. Some clones in this sample may be carry-over from other donors' samples. The chain is built from TRBV29-1 and TRBJ1-3; D not certain. Sequencing used naive CD4+ T cells from PBMCs. The subset denotes: CD45RA+ positively selected. CDR3 amino acids: CSVDPGTGNTIYF. The CDR3 DNA is TGCAGCGTTGATCCGGGCACTGGAAACACCATATATTTT.